Given below is one TCR beta chain in context. The target antigen is unknown. The sample comes from a study of T cell responses to AZD1222 COVID-19 vaccine. The study, taken as a whole, reports: Clonal diversity was possibly underestimated; the donors were predominantly white British and more often female. Researchers took repertoire samples only after the peak T cell response had come. Among those given AZD1222, only five or six were seropositive at baseline. Reports say nearly half of spike-specific TCRs go after unmutated variant regions.

TCRdb's table, derived via immunoSEQ multiplex PCR, lists solely in-frame clones and lacks some. Among about 68,000 clones, approximately 80% were seen once, and the ten largest hold 12%. This clonotype was sampled from an adult in good health. Here the sequenced sample was peripheral blood, taken on day 0 of AZD1222 vaccination.

The CDR3 nucleotides read TGTGCCAGCAGCGTAGATGCAGGGGACACTGAAGCTTTCTTT. Protein product: CASSVDAGDTEAFF. The chain combines TRBV9 with TRBJ1-1, with a possible D match to TRBD1 (6 bases). The germline V gene encodes CDR1 SGDLS and CDR2 YYNGEE. The CDR3 runs to 14 residues. V lost 0 bases and J lost 3, with 9 bases in between.